These 17 T cell receptor beta chains originate from one sample sequenced in a study of blood T cell repertoires in COVID-19. Using immunoSEQ multiplex PCR, the repertoire was profiled, and TCRdb retains in-frame clones only, with some absent. The sample shows roughly 180,000 clones, less than 85% of them seen only once. Sequenced input: peripheral blood. All receptors come from a human donor in a cohort sampled during active COVID-19.

This chain joins TRBV19 and TRBJ1-2, with a tentative D call TRBD1 (5 bases). Trimming left V 4 bases short and J 8 bases short, with 20 bases between. CDR3 length: 15 residues. Germline CDR1 reads LNHDA; CDR2 reads SQIVND (reference sequence). The CDR3 spells CASSSQGLLNKGYTF. CDR3 nucleotides: TGTGCCAGTAGTAGCCAGGGACTTTTAAACAAGGGCTACACCTTC. The whole variable domain, remainder taken from reference TRBV19 and TRBJ1-2, is DGGITQSPKYLFRKEGQNVTLSCEQNLNHDAMYWYRQDPGQGLRLIYYSQIVNDFQKGDIAEGYSVSREKKESFPLTVTSAQKNPTAFYLCASSSQGLLNKGYTFGSGTRLTVV.

This rearrangement joins TRBV3-1 (or the pseudogene TRBV3-2) to TRBJ1-1; 7 positions match TRBD1. Germline lookup yields CDR1 LGHDT and CDR2 YNNKEL (reference sequence). V was clipped by 0 bases and J by 0 bases; unmatched bases: 4. The CDR3 contains 16 residues. The CDR3 loop reads CASSQERGRMNTEAFF. The CDR3, as DNA: TGTGCCAGCAGCCAAGAGAGGGGGCGCATGAACACTGAAGCTTTCTTT.

There are a few counts of this clone. This chain connects TRBV27 to TRBJ1-1, with D possibly being TRBD1 (5 bases). The V and J ends lost 3 bases and 1 base respectively, with 9 bases between them. CDR1 is MNHEY, CDR2 SMNVEV, per germline (reference sequence). The CDR3 consists of 14 residues. In DNA, the CDR3 is TGTGCCAGCAGTTTCCAGGGAGGGAACACTGAAGCTTTCTTT. Its translation: CASSFQGGNTEAFF.

The J gene is TRBJ2-3, the V gene TRBV30, with a weak D call TRBD2 (6 bases). Germline V gene lookup returns CDR1 GTSNPN and CDR2 SVGIG (reference sequence). The CDR3 has 15 residues. The V gene lost 0 bases and the J gene lost 1 base, with 11 bases spanning the gap. For the CDR3, the DNA is TGTGCCTGGAGTGTGGGACTGGAGCGCACAGATACGCAGTATTTT. Translated, it gives CAWSVGLERTDTQYF.

The chain links TRBV2 to TRBJ1-5, with unresolved D. Germline loops: CDR1 SNHLY, CDR2 FYNNEI. V was cut by 2 bases and J by 7 bases, with 12 bases left in between. This CDR3 contains 14 residues. Here the CDR3 DNA reads TGTGCCAGCAGTGAAATGGGCAATCAACAGCCCCAGCATTTT. Protein: CASSEMGNQQPQHF.

The V and J genes are TRBV5-4 and TRBJ1-5, with D perhaps TRBD1 (6 bases). CDR1 and CDR2 from the germline V gene are SGHNT and YYREEE (reference sequence). This CDR3 is 14 amino acids long. Trimming removed 0 bases at V and 5 bases at J, with 9 bases between. In nucleotides, the CDR3 is TGTGCCAGCAGCTTGGGGGGGCGGGATCAGCCCCAGCATTTT. Protein sequence: CASSLGGRDQPQHF. The entire variable domain, with the rest obtained from reference TRBV5-4 and TRBJ1-5, is as follows: ETGVTQSPTHLIKTRGQQVTLRCSSQSGHNTVSWYQQALGQGPQFIFQYYREEENGRGNFPPRFSGLQFPNYSSELNVNALELDDSALYLCASSLGGRDQPQHFGDGTRLSIL.

In DNA, the CDR3 is TGTGCCAGCAGTAAAGACCAGGGGCCTTCTGAAGCTTTCTTT. It yields the protein CASSKDQGPSEAFF. The rearrangement joins TRBV2 to TRBJ1-1; tentative D call: TRBD1 (6 bases). Germline V gene data show CDR1 as SNHLY and CDR2 as FYNNEI. The CDR3 consists of 14 residues. Trimming took off 5 bases at V and 6 bases at J, with 16 bases between the two ends.

The chain couples TRBV18 to TRBJ2-1, with TRBD1 matching 8 bases. Trimming took 4 bases from V and 0 from J; bases not matched to a gene: 8. Germline values: CDR1 KGHSH, CDR2 LQKENI. The CDR3 length is 17 residues. The DNA of the CDR3 is TGTGCCAGCTCACTACGGACAGGGACCATCTCCTACAATGAGCAGTTCTTC. Encoded protein: CASSLRTGTISYNEQFF.

The chain combines TRBV20-1 with TRBJ2-3; 12 bases line up with TRBD2. CDR1 DFQATT and CDR2 SNEGSKA come from the germline V gene (reference sequence). The CDR3 covers 18 residues. The trim removed 3 bases at V and 0 bases at J, leaving 10 bases unmatched. The CDR3 sequence is CSASRSLAGGLSTDTQYF. The CDR3 DNA follows: TGCAGTGCTAGTAGGTCGCTAGCGGGGGGGCTTAGCACAGATACGCAGTATTTT.

The chain is built from TRBV4-1 and TRBJ1-5; a possible D gene is TRBD1 (6 bases). The V and J ends lost 4 bases and 2 bases respectively, with 12 bases between them. Per germline, CDR1 MGHRA and CDR2 YSYEKL. The CDR3 is 15 residues long. The CDR3 protein is CASSPGQSRNQPQHF. In DNA form, the CDR3 reads TGCGCCAGCAGCCCTGGACAGAGCCGCAATCAGCCCCAGCATTTT.

The J gene is TRBJ1-3, the V gene TRBV4-2, with 9 nucleotides matching TRBD1. V shed 5 bases and J 0 bases; nucleotides not matched to a gene: 8. Germline V lookup: CDR1 LGHNA, CDR2 YNFKEQ. The CDR3 is 17 residues long. In DNA, the CDR3 is TGTGCCAGCAGCACCCGGGACAGGGAGGTCTCTGGAAACACCATATATTTT. As protein: CASSTRDREVSGNTIYF.

This clone was counted a few times. The chain is built from TRBV11-3 and TRBJ1-2, with 8 bases identical to TRBD1. Germline V CDR1 and CDR2: SGHNT, YENEEA. The trim removed 4 bases at V and 4 bases at J, leaving 2 bases unmatched. The CDR3 length is 13 residues. The CDR3 loop is CASSSTGGYGYTF. The CDR3 region has the DNA TGTGCCAGCAGCTCAACAGGGGGCTATGGCTACACCTTC.

J is TRBJ2-3 and V is TRBV5-4; TRBD2 agrees at 11 bases. In germline, CDR1 is SGHNT, CDR2 YYREEE (reference sequence). J was trimmed by 4 bases and V by 4 bases; bases with no gene match: 11. This CDR3 has 17 residues. CDR3 in amino acids: CASSKKISGGVADTQYF. The CDR3 DNA reads as TGTGCCAGCAGCAAAAAAATTAGCGGGGGGGTGGCAGATACGCAGTATTTT.

This rearrangement joins TRBV5-8 to TRBJ2-7, with 8 nucleotides matching TRBD1. After removal of 0 bases from V and 4 bases from J, the junction contained 6 bases not matched to a gene. CDR1 is SGHTS and CDR2 is YDEGEE in the germline V gene. The CDR3 contains 15 residues. CDR3 DNA: TGTGCCAGCAGCTTGGTGGGCAGGGGGCGGTACGAGCAGTACTTC. Encoded protein: CASSLVGRGRYEQYF.

On this clone: Other DNA sequences from this sample encode an identical CDR3 as well. The rearrangement uses TRBV25-1 and TRBJ1-4, with D hard to call. V lost 2 bases and J 7 bases, leaving 11 bases between the germline ends. The CDR3 is 14 amino acids. Germline lookup yields CDR1 MGHDK and CDR2 SYGVNS. The CDR3 spells CASSEAGSGEKLFF. CDR3 sequence (DNA): TGTGCCAGCAGTGAAGCGGGCTCGGGTGAAAAACTGTTTTTT. The entire variable domain, with the rest obtained from reference TRBV25-1 and TRBJ1-4, is as follows: EADIYQTPRYLVIGTGKKITLECSQTMGHDKMYWYQQDPGMELHLIHYSYGVNSTEKGDLSSESTVSRIRTEHFPLTLESARPSHTSQYLCASSEAGSGEKLFFGSGTQLSVL.

The chain has TRBV2 and TRBJ1-1, with a possible D match to TRBD1 (6 bases). The CDR3 covers 16 residues. Germline V gives CDR1 SNHLY, CDR2 FYNNEI. Trimming removed 3 bases at V and 5 bases at J, with 19 bases between. CDR3 sequence reads: CASSDSKGGGETEAFF. CDR3 coding DNA: TGTGCCAGCAGTGATTCGAAGGGGGGGGGAGAGACTGAAGCTTTCTTT.

Concerning this clone: A read error may account for a junction end that differs from germline. The chain recombines TRBV18 with TRBJ2-7; 7 bases map to TRBD2. The CDR3 is 15 amino acids. Germline values: CDR1 KGHSH, CDR2 LQKENI. CDR3: CASSPGDGLAEVLHF. CDR3 nucleotides: TGTGCCAGCTCACCAGGAGACGGTCTAGCGGAGGTCCTGCACTTC.